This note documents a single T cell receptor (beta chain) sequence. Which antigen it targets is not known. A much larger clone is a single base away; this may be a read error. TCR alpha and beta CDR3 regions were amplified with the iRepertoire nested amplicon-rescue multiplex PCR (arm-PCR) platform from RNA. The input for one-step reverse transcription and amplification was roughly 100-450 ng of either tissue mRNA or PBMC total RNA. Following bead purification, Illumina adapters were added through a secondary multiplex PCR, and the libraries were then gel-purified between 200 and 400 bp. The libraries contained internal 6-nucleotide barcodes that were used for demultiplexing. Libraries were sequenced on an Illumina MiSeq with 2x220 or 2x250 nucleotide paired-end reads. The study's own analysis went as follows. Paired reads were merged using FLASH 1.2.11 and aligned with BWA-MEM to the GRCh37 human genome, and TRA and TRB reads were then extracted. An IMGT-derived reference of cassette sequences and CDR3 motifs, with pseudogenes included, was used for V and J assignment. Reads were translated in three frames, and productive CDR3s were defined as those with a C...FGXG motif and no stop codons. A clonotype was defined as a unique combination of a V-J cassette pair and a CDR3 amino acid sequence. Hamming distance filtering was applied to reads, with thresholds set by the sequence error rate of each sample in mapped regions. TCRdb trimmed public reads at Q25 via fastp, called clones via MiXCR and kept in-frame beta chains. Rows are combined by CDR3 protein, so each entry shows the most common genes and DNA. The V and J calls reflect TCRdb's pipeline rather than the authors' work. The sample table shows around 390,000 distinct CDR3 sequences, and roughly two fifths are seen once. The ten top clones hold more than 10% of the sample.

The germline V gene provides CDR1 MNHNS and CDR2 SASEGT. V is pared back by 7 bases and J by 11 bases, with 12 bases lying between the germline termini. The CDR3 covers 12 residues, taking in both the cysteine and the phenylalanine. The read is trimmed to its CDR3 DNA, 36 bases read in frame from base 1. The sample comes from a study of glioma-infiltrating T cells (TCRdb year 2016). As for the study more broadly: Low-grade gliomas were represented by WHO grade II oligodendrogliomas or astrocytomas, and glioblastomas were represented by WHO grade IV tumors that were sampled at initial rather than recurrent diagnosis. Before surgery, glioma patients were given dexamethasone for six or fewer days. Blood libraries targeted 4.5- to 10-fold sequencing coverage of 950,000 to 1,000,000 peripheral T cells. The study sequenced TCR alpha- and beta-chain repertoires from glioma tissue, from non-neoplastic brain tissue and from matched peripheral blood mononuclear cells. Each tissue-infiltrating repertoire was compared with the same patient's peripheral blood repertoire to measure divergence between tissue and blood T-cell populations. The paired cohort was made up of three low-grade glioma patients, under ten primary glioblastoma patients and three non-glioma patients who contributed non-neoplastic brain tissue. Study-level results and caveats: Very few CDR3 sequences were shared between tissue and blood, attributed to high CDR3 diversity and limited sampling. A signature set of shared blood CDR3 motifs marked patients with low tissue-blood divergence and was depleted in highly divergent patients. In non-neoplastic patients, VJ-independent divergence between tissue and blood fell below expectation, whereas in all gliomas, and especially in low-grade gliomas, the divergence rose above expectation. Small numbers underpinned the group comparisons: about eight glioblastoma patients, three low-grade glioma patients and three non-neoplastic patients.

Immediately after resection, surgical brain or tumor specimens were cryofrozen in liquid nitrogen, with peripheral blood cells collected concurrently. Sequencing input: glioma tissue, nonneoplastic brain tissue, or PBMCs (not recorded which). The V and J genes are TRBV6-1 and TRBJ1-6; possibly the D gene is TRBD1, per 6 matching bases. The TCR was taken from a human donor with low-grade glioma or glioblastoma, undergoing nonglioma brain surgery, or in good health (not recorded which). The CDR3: CASNDRGPPLHF. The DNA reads TGTGCCAGCAATGACCGGGGGCCACCCCTCCACTTT.